The text below deals with one T cell receptor beta chain. The antigen it recognizes is unknown. The input lacks base qualities; no much larger clone sits a single base away. This entry is derived from a study of control samples from healthy donors and cancer patients (dated by TCRdb to 2019 to 2021). The method was the immunoSEQ multiplex PCR assay. Sourced from immuneACCESS, this table was stored by TCRdb with only in-frame sequences that have V and J called. A share of the clones is absent; for the studies checked, an unresolved V gene accounts for under half, and the remainder has no known explanation. Across this sample there are about 110,000 clones, with approximately 93% seen only once. 6% to 8% of the sample lies in the top ten. Taken from the germline V gene, the CDR1 and CDR2 loops are SGHTA and FQGNSA. V is pared back by 1 base and J by 4 bases, with 11 bases lying between the germline termini. The CDR3 numbers 15 residues from cysteine through phenylalanine. Solely the CDR3 DNA is kept, with 45 bases framed from the first base.

The chain couples TRBV7-2 to TRBJ1-3; the best D guess is TRBD1, with 5 bases matching. This TCR was sampled from a woman between 18 and 29 years old in good health. Sequencing was performed on blood. The DNA sequence is TGTGCCAGCAGCTTAGGCTCAGGGACGGGAAACACCATATATTTT. This is translated as CASSLGSGTGNTIYF. Reference TRBV7-2 and TRBJ1-3 proteins supply the regions before and after the CDR3; the full variable domain is: GAGVSQSPSNKVTEKGKDVELRCDPISGHTALYWYRQSLGQGLEFLIYFQGNSAPDKSGLPSDRFSAERTGGSVSTLTIQRTQQEDSAVYLCASSLGSGTGNTIYFGEGSWLTVV.